These T cell receptor beta chains were read from a single sample in a study of somatic mutations in cytotoxic T cells in rheumatoid arthritis. The protocol was immunoSEQ multiplex PCR, while the TCRdb copy is restricted to in-frame clones and leaves out a portion. Among some 18,000 clones listed, about 81% were seen once. Sequenced material: CD8+ T cells sorted from blood. These receptors were obtained from an adult with rheumatoid arthritis. CDR3s include the opening cysteine and the closing phenylalanine or tryptophan.

v_gene	j_gene	CDR3aa
TRBV15	TRBJ2-1	CATSPRLNEQFF
TRBV7-2	TRBJ2-3	CASSVTPGLADTQYF
TRBV4-1	TRBJ2-2	CASSQGRGAITGELFF
TRBV29-1	TRBJ2-5	CSVEDGVRGAQETQYF
TRBV4-3	TRBJ1-2	CASSQDYHGAANYGYTF
TRBV4-3	TRBJ1-1	CASSRQGFMNTEAFF
TRBV9	TRBJ1-2	CASSPTGVPREVYGYTF
TRBV9	TRBJ1-1	CASSPGGLVTEAFF
TRBV4-3	TRBJ2-3	CASSPGDLTDTQYF
TRBV19	TRBJ1-5	CASSPGQGFNQPQHF
TRBV5-6	TRBJ1-6	CASSLGYNSPLHF
TRBV2	TRBJ2-1	CASSPGLGYDEQFF
TRBV9	TRBJ2-1	CASVRVSSYNEQFF
TRBV5-1	TRBJ1-2	CASSLGTGTNYGYTF
TRBV4-2	TRBJ2-1	CASSQDGAGDSFF
TRBV27	TRBJ1-4	CASSPWTGINEKLFF
TRBV28	TRBJ2-5	CASSIIGSTQYF
TRBV19	TRBJ1-5	CASSIAGQGQPQHF
TRBV7-9	TRBJ2-5	CASSLLGAEQYF
TRBV11-2	TRBJ2-1	CASSQDPVPLGEQFF
TRBV4-2	TRBJ2-7	CASSQDYEQYF
TRBV19	TRBJ1-1	CASSTRDRGGIEAFF
TRBV11-3	TRBJ2-7	CASTPKAGGLSYEQYF
TRBV5-6	TRBJ1-5	CASSRQGLGNQPQHF
TRBV2	TRBJ2-7	CASSVLVGAGYYEQYF
TRBV7-9	TRBJ1-5	CASSLGGWGNQPQHF
TRBV19	TRBJ1-1	CASSYAYEAFF
TRBV6-5	TRBJ1-2	CASSPLGQNYGYTF
TRBV7-3	TRBJ2-1	CASSLETSSYNEQFF
TRBV5-4	TRBJ2-1	CASSLGNEQFF
TRBV2	TRBJ1-4	CASSGLDSSAEKLFF
TRBV4-3	TRBJ2-1	CASSAALGGLYNEQFF
TRBV28	TRBJ2-3	CASSSLSRVPVMAQYF
TRBV6-1	TRBJ2-2	CASSRAGQYTGELFF
TRBV5-1	TRBJ2-1	CASSLGQGSTDEQFF
TRBV23-1	TRBJ2-3	CASSQGWLQTDTQYF
TRBV11-1	TRBJ2-7	CASSLVLTGEQYF
TRBV20-1	TRBJ2-3	CSFESTDTQYF
TRBV10-3	-	CAISDPDRGLSYEQYF
TRBV19	TRBJ2-7	CASRDHSGSGYEQYF
TRBV9	TRBJ1-4	CASSPQGSTNEKLFF
TRBV30	TRBJ1-1	CAWTPGAMNTEAFF
TRBV10-3	TRBJ1-5	CAISPGFADNQPQHF
TRBV7-8	TRBJ1-2	CASSLAGQPHYGYTF
TRBV5-6	TRBJ2-7	CASSNGPDSRQYF
TRBV5-1	TRBJ2-2	CASSLSGTSGRAATGELFF
TRBV2	TRBJ2-7	CACLLLAGERYEQYF
TRBV6-4	TRBJ2-3	CASSDTAGGFPDTQYF
TRBV6-1	TRBJ2-7	CASSEVRTGGTEQYF
TRBV27	TRBJ1-1	CASSLPGTEAFF
TRBV4-2	TRBJ1-5	CASSQDGQGFYQPQHF
TRBV14	TRBJ2-7	CASSQGYEQYF
TRBV18	TRBJ1-1	CASSPRTGGYNTEAFF
TRBV6-5	TRBJ1-1	CASSRQWGAEAFF
TRBV25-1	TRBJ1-6	CASSETEWTAEGSPLHF
TRBV7-6	TRBJ2-3	CASSKSRARTDTQYF
TRBV5-6	TRBJ2-2	CASSLALDRDSNTGELFF